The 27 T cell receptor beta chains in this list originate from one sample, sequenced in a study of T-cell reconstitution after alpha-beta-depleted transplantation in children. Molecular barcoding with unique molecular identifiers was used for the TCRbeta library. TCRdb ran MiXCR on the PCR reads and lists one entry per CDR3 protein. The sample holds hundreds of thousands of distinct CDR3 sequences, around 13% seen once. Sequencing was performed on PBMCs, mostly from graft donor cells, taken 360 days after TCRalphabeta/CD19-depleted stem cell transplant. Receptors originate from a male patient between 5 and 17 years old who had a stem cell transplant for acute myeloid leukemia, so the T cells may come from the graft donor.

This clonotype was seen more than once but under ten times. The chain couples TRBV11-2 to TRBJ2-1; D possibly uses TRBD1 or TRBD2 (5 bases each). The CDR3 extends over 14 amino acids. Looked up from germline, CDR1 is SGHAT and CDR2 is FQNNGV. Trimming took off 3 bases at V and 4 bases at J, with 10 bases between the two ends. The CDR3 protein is CASSFRDHYNEQFF. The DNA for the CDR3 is TGTGCCAGCAGCTTTCGGGACCATTACAATGAGCAGTTCTTC.

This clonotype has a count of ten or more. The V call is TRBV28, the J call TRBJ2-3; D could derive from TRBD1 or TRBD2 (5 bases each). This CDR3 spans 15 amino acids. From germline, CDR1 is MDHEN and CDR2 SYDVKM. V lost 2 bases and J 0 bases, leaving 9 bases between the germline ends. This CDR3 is CASSLRWDSTDTQYF. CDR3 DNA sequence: TGTGCCAGCAGTTTAAGGTGGGACAGCACAGATACGCAGTATTTT.

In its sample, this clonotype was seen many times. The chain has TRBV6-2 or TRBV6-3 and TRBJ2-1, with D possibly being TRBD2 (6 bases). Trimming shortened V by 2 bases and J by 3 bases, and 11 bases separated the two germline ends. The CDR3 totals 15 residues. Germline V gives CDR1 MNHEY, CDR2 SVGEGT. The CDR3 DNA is TGTGCCAGCAGTTACGCCCAGGGAGGCTACAATGAGCAGTTCTTC. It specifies CASSYAQGGYNEQFF.

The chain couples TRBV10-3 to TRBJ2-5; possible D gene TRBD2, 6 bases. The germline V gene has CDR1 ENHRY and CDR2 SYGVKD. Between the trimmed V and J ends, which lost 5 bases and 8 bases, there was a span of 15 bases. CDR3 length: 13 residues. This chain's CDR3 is CAISPPGLQTQYF. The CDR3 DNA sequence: TGTGCCATCAGTCCGCCGGGACTCCAAACCCAGTACTTC.

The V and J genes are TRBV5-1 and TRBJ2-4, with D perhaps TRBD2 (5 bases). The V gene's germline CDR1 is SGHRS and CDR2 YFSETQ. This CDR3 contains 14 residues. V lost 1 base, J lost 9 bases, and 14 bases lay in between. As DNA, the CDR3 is TGCGCCAGCAGCTTGAGTCTAGCAGAAAGCATTCAGTACTTC. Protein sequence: CASSLSLAESIQYF.

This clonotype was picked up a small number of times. CDR3 coding DNA: TGTGCCACCAGTCAGAGGTCGGACAGCCAGCCCCAGCATTTT. This sequence encodes CATSQRSDSQPQHF. V is TRBV15 and J is TRBJ1-5; D perhaps matches TRBD1 (6 bases). Trimming took 6 bases from V and 7 from J, leaving 16 bases between them. CDR1 LNHNV and CDR2 YYDKDF come from the germline V gene (reference sequence). CDR3 length: 14 residues.

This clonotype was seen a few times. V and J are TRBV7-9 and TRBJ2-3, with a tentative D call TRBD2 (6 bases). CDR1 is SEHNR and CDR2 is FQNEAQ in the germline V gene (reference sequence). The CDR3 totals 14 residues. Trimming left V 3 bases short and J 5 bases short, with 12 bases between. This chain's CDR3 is CASSFRTGVDTQYF. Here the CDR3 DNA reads TGTGCCAGCAGCTTTAGGACGGGAGTAGATACGCAGTATTTT.

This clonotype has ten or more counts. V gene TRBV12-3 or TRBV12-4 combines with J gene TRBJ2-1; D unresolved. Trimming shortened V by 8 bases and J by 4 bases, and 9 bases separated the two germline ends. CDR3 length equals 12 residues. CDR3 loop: CASALGYNEQFF. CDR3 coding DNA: TGTGCCAGCGCACTGGGATACAATGAGCAGTTCTTC.

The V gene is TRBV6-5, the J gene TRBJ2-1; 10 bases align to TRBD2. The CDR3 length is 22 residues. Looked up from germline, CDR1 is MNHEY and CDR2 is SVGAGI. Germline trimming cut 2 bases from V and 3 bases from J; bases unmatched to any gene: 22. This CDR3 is CASSYSASRGRVTSGIYNEQFF. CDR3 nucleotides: TGTGCCAGCAGTTACAGTGCTTCCAGGGGGCGCGTAACTAGCGGGATCTACAATGAGCAGTTCTTC.

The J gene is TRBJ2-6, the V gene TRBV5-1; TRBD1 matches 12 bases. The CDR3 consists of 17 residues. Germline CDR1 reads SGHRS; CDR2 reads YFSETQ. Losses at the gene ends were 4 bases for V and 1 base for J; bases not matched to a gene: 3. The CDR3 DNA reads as TGCGCCAGCAGCCGGGACAGGGGGCGATCTGGGGCCAACGTCCTGACTTTC. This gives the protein CASSRDRGRSGANVLTF. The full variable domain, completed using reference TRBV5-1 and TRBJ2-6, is KAGVTQTPRYLIKTRGQQVTLSCSPISGHRSVSWYQQTPGQGLQFLFEYFSETQRNKGNFPGRFSGRQFSNSRSEMNVSTLELGDSALYLCASSRDRGRSGANVLTFGAGSRLTVL.

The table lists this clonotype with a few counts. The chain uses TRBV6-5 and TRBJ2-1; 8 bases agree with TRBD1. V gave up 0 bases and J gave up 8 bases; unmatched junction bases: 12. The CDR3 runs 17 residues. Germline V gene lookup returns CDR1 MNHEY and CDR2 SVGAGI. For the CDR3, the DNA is TGTGCCAGCAGTTACTCGTTGGGCAGGGGGCAGACCCATGAGCAGTTCTTC. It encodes CASSYSLGRGQTHEQFF.

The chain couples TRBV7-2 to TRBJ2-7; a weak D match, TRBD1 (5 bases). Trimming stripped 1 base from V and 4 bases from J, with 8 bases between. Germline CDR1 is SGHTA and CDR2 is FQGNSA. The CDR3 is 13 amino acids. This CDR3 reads CASSLGGKYEQYF. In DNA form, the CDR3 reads TGTGCCAGCAGCTTAGGGGGCAAATACGAGCAGTACTTC.

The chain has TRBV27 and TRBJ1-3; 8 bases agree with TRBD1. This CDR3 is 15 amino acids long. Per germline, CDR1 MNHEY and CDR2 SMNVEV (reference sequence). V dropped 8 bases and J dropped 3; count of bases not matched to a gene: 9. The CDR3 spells CASSLTQGVGNTIYF. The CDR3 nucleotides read TGTGCCAGCTCCCTTACACAGGGGGTTGGAAACACCATATATTTT.

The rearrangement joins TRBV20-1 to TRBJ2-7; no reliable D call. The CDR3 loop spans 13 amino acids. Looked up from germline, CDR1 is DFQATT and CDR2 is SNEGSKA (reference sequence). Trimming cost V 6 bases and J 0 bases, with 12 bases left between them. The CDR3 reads CSAPFAYSYEQYF. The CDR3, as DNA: TGCAGTGCCCCCTTTGCCTACTCCTACGAGCAGTACTTC.

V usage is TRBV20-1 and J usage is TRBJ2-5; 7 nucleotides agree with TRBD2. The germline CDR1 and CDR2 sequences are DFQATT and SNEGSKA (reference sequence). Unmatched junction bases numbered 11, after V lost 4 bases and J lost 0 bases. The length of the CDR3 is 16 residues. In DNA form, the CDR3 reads TGCAGTGCTAAACGCCCCCGGGGAGGGTACCAAGAGACCCAGTACTTC. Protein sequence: CSAKRPRGGYQETQYF.

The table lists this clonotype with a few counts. CDR3: CASSRLGPKIEAFF. The CDR3 DNA reads TGCGCCAGCAGTCGTCTCGGACCTAAGATTGAAGCTTTCTTT. The gene calls are TRBV5-1 and TRBJ1-1; D unresolved. Germline CDR1 reads SGHRS; CDR2 reads YFSETQ. V lost 5 bases and J lost 7, with 18 bases in between. The CDR3 consists of 14 residues.

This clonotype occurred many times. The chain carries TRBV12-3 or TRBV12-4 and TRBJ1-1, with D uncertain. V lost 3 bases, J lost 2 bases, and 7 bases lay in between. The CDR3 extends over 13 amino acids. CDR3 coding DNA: TGTGCCAGCAGTTTGGCGATAAACACTGAAGCTTTCTTT. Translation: CASSLAINTEAFF.

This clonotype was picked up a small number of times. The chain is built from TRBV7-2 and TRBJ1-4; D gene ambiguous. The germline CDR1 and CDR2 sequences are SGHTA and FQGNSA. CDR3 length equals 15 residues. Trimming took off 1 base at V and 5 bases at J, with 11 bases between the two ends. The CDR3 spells CASSLVWQANEKLFF. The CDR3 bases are TGTGCCAGCAGCTTAGTGTGGCAGGCGAATGAAAAACTGTTTTTT. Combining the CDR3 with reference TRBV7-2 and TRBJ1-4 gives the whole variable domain GAGVSQSPSNKVTEKGKDVELRCDPISGHTALYWYRQSLGQGLEFLIYFQGNSAPDKSGLPSDRFSAERTGGSVSTLTIQRTQQEDSAVYLCASSLVWQANEKLFFGSGTQLSVL.

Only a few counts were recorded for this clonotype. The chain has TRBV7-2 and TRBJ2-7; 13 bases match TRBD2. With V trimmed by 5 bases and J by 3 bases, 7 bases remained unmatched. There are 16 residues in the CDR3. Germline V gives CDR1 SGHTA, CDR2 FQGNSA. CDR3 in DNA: TGTGCCAGCAGCGGGCGGACTAGCGGGAGACTCTACGAGCAGTACTTC. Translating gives CASSGRTSGRLYEQYF.

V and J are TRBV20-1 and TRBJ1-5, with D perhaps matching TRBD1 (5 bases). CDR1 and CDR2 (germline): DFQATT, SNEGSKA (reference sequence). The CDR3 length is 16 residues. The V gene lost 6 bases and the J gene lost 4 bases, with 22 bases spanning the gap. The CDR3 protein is CSAHRWEDITNQPQHF. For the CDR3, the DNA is TGCAGTGCCCACAGGTGGGAGGACATTACTAATCAGCCCCAGCATTTT.

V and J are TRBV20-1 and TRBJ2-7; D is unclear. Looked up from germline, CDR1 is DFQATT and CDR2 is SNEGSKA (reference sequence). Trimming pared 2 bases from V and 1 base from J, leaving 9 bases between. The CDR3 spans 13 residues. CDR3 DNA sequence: TGCAGTGCTAGACCGATACAGTCCTACGAGCAGTACTTC. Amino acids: CSARPIQSYEQYF.

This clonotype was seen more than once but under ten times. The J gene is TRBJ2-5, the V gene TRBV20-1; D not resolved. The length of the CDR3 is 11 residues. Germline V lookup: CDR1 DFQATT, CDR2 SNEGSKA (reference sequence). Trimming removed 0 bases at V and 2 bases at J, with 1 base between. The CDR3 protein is CSARDQETQYF. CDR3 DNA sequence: TGCAGTGCTAGAGATCAAGAGACCCAGTACTTC.

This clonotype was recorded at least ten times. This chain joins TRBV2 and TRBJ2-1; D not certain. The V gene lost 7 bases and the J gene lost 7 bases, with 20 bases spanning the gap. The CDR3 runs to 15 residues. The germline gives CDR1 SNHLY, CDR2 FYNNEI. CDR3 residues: CASKTGRAPLNEQFF. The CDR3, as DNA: TGTGCCAGCAAAACTGGCCGAGCCCCGTTGAATGAGCAGTTCTTC. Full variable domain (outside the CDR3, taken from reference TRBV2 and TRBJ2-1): EPEVTQTPSHQVTQMGQEVILRCVPISNHLYFYWYRQILGQKVEFLVSFYNNEISEKSEIFDDQFSVERPDGSNFTLKIRSTKLEDSAMYFCASKTGRAPLNEQFFGPGTRLTVL.

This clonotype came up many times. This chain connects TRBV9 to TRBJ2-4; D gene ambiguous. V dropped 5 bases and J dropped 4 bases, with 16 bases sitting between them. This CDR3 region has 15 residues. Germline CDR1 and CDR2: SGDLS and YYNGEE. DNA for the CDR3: TGTGCCAGCAGTGAAGCTCCGGCGGTAAAAAACATTCAGTACTTC. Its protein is CASSEAPAVKNIQYF.

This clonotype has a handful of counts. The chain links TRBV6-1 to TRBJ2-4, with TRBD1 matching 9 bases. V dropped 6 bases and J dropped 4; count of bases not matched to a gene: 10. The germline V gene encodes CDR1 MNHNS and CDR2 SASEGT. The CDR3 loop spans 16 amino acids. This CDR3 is CASSPLDGQGKNIQYF. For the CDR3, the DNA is TGTGCCAGCAGCCCCCTCGACGGACAGGGGAAAAACATTCAGTACTTC.

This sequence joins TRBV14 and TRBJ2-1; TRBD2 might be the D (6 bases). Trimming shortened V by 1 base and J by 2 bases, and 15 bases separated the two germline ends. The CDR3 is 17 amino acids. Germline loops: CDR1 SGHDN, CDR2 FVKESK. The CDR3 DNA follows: TGTGCCAGCAGCCAAGGTCGGACTATCCCTGCCTACAATGAGCAGTTCTTC. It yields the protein CASSQGRTIPAYNEQFF.

CDR3 bases: TGCAGTGCAAACGGACTAGCGGGGGCCTACGAGCAGTACTTC. This sequence encodes CSANGLAGAYEQYF. The chain couples TRBV20-1 to TRBJ2-7; 13 bases line up with TRBD2. V dropped 6 bases and J dropped 2; count of bases not matched to a gene: 4. Germline-derived CDR1 and CDR2 are DFQATT and SNEGSKA (reference sequence). This CDR3 comprises 14 residues.